This TCR beta chain came from a study of blood T cell repertoires in COVID-19. Study overall: COVID-19 samples, acute and convalescent, were from the United States, Italy and Spain.

In the original processing: Amplification of reference gene primers was used by the study to estimate nucleated cell counts. Some clones are missing from TCRdb's copy, which holds only in-frame ones; the method was immunoSEQ multiplex PCR. Clone size and V and J calls were adopted from that table, with D and trimming inferred from the DNA. Counted here are a few hundred thousand clones, 88% occurring once; the ten biggest clones make up over 3%. The CDR3 totals 15 residues. Trimming pared 0 bases from V and 8 bases from J, leaving 14 bases between. Germline CDR1 reads SGHAT; CDR2 reads FQNNGV. The sequenced sample consisted of PBMCs or T cells enriched from blood (not recorded which). The sequence was obtained from a woman between 35 and 50 years old who had been exposed to COVID-19. The chain has TRBV11-2 and TRBJ2-1, with D perhaps TRBD2 (6 bases). The CDR3 nucleotides read TGTGCCAGCAGCTTAGAAGTCAGGGAGGTATATGAGCAGTTCTTC. As protein: CASSLEVREVYEQFF.